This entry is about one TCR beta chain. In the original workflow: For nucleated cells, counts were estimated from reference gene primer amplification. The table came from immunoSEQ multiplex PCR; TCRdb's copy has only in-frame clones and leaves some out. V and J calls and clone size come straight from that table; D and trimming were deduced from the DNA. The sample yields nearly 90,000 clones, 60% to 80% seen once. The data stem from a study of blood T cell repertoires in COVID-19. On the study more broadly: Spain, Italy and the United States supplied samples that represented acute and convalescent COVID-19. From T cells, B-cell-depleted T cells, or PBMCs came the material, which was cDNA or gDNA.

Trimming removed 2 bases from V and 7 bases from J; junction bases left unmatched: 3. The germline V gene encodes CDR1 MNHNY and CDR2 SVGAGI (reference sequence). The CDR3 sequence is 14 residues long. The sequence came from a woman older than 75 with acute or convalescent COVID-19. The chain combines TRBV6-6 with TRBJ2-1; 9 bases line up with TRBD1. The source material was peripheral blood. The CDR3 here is CASSYPDRGNEQFF. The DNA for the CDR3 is TGTGCCAGCAGTTACCCGGACAGGGGAAATGAGCAGTTCTTC.